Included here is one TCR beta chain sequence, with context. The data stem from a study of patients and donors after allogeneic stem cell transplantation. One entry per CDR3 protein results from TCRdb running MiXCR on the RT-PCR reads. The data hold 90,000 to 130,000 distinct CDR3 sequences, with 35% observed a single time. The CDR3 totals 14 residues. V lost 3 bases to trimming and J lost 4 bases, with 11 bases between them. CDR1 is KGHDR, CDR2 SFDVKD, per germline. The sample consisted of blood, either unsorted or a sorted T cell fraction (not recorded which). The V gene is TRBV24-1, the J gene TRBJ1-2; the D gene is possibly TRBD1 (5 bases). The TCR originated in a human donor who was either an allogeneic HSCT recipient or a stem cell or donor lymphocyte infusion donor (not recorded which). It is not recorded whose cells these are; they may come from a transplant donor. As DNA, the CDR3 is TGTGCCACCAGTGATGATGACAGATTCTATGGCTACACCTTC. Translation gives CATSDDDRFYGYTF.